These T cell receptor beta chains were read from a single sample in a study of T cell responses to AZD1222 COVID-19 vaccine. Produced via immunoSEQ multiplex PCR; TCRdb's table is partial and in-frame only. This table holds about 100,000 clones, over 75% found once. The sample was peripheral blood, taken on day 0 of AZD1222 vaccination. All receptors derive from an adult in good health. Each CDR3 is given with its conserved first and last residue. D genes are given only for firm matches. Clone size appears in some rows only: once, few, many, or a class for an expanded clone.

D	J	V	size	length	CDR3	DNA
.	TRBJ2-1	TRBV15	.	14	CATSRGAIYNEQFF	TGTGCCACCAGCCGTGGGGCGATCTACAATGAGCAGTTCTTC
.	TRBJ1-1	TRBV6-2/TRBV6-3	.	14	CASSLPGVPTEAFF	TGTGCCAGCAGTCTCCCGGGGGTGCCCACTGAAGCTTTCTTT
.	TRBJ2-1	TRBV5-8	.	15	CASSFGQGSSDEQFF	TGTGCCAGCAGCTTTGGGCAGGGCTCGTCCGATGAGCAGTTCTTC
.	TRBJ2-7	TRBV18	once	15	CASSLPPTSTYEQYF	TGTGCCAGCTCACTGCCCCCCACGAGCACCTACGAGCAGTACTTC
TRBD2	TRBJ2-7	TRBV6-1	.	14	CASSEARRGFEQYF	TGTGCCAGCAGTGAAGCAAGGCGGGGGTTCGAGCAGTACTTC
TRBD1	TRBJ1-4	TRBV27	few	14	CASKGDRVNEKLFF	TGTGCCAGCAAGGGGGACAGGGTTAATGAAAAACTGTTTTTT
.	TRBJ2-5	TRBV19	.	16	CASKDRGGGPQETQYF	TGTGCCAGTAAAGATAGGGGCGGCGGACCCCAAGAGACCCAGTACTTC
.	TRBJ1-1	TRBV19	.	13	CASSYGQNTEAFF	TGTGCCAGTAGTTACGGACAGAACACTGAAGCTTTCTTT
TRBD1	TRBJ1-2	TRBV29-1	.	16	CSVPRDRGRGGDGYTF	TGCAGCGTACCCCGGGACAGGGGACGAGGGGGGGATGGCTACACCTTC
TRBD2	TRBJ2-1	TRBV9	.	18	CASSVEGRRTSGYNEQFF	TGTGCCAGCAGCGTAGAGGGGAGGAGGACTAGCGGTTACAATGAGCAGTTCTTC
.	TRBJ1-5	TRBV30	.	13	CAWNSGAAQPQHF	TGTGCCTGGAATTCCGGGGCGGCTCAGCCCCAGCATTTT
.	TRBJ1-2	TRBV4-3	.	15	CASSRNLGLNYGYTF	TGCGCCAGCAGCCGAAATTTAGGGCTCAACTATGGCTACACCTTC
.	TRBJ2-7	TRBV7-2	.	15	CASSPGGIGPYEQYF	TGTGCCAGCAGCCCCGGCGGGATTGGACCCTACGAGCAGTACTTC
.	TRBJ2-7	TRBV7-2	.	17	CASSRIMDRGPTYEQYF	TGTGCCAGCAGCCGGATCATGGACAGAGGGCCAACCTACGAGCAGTACTTC
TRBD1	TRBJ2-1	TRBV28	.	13	CASIPGQVNEQFF	TGTGCCAGCATACCGGGACAGGTCAATGAGCAGTTCTTC
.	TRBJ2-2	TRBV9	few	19	CASSVSRAATWWNTGELFF	TGTGCCAGCAGCGTATCAAGGGCAGCTACCTGGTGGAACACCGGGGAGCTGTTTTTT
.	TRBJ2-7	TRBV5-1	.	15	CASSSVGTAGYEQYF	TGCGCCAGCAGCTCCGTCGGGACAGCGGGCTACGAGCAGTACTTC
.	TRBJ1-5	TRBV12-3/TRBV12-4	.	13	CASSLLDTRAQHF	TGTGCCAGCAGTTTATTGGACACGCGGGCCCAGCATTTT
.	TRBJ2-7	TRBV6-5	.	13	CASSYSVQGEQYF	TGTGCCAGCAGTTACTCGGTACAGGGCGAGCAGTACTTC